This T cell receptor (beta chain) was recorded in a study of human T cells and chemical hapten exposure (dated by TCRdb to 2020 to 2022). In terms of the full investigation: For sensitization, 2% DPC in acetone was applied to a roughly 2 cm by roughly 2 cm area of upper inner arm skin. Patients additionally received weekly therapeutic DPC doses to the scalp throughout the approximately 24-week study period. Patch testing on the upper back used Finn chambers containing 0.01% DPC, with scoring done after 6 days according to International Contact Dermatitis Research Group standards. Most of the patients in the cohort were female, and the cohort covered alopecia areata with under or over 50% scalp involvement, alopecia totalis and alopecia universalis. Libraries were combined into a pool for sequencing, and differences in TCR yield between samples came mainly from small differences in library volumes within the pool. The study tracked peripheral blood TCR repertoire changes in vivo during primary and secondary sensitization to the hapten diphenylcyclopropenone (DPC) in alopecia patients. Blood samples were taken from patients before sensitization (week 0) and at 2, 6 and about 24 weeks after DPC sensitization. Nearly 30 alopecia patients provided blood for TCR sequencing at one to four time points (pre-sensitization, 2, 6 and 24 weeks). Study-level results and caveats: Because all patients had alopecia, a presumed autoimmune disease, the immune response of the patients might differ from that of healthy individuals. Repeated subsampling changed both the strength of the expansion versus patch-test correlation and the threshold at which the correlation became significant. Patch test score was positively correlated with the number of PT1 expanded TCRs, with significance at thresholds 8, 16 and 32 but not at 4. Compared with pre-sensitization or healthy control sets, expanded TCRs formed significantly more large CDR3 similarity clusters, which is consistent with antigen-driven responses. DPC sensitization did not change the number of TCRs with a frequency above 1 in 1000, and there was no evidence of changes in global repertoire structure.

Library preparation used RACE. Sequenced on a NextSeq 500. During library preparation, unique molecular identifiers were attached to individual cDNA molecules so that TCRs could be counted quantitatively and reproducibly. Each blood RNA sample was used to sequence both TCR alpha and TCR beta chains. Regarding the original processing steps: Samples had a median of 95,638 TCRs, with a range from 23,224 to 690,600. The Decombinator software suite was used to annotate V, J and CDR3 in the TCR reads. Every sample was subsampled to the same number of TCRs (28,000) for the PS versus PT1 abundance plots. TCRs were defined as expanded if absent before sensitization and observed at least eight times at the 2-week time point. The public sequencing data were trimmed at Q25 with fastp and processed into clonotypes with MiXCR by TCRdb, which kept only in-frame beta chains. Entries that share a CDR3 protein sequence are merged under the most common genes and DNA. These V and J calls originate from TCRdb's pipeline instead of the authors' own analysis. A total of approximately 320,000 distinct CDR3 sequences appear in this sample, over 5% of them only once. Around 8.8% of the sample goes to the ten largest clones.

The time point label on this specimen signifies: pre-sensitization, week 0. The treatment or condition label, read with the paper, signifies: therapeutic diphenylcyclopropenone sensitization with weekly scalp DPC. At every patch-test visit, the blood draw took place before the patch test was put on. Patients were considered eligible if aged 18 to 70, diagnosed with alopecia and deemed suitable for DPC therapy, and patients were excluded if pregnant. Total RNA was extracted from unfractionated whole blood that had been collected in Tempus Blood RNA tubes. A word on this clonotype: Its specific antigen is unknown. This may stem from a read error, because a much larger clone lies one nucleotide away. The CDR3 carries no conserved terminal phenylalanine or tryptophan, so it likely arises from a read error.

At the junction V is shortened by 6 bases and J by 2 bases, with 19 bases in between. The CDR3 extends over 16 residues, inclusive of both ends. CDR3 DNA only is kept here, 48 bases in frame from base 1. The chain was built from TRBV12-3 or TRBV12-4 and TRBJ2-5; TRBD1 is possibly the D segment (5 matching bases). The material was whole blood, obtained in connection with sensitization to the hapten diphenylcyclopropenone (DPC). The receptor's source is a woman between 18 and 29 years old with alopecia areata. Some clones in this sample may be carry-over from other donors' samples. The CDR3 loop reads CASSTSAGSRQETQYS. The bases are TGTGCCAGCAGCACGTCCGCAGGGTCAAGGCAAGAGACCCAGTACTCC.